Shown below are 7 T cell receptor beta chains from a single sample sequenced in a study of T cells after yellow fever vaccination. A single record per CDR3 protein comes from TCRdb applying MiXCR to the 5' RACE reads. The sample includes about 320,000 distinct CDR3 sequences, approximately 4.5% of them seen just once. The sample was PBMCs, taken 15 days after the yellow fever booster vaccination. Receptors were obtained from a man between 18 and 35 years old who received the YFV17D yellow fever vaccine.

The gene calls are TRBV5-1 and TRBJ2-7; 7 positions match TRBD2. Losses at the gene ends were 5 bases for V and 2 bases for J; bases not matched to a gene: 7. The CDR3 contains 14 residues. In germline, CDR1 is SGHRS, CDR2 YFSETQ. CDR3 region: CASRRLAGPYEQYF. CDR3 DNA sequence: TGCGCCAGCAGGAGGTTAGCGGGCCCCTACGAGCAGTACTTC.

The chain couples TRBV11-2 to TRBJ1-6; D gene uncertain. The CDR3 covers 14 residues. V was cut by 5 bases and J by 11 bases, with 16 bases left in between. Germline V gene sequence: CDR1 SGHAT, CDR2 FQNNGV. The CDR3, as DNA: TGTGCCAGCAGCCAATCAGTGGGGATAACACCCCTCCACTTT. This sequence encodes CASSQSVGITPLHF.

This clonotype was seen repeatedly, ten times or more. The rearrangement uses TRBV12-3 or TRBV12-4 and TRBJ2-1; 9 nucleotides align to TRBD2. CDR3 length equals 18 residues. Losses at the gene ends were 10 bases for V and 0 bases for J; bases not matched to a gene: 16. The CDR3 DNA follows: TGTGCCATCCCTCTTGCGGGGGGGGCCCAACACTCCTACAATGAGCAGTTCTTC. Amino acid sequence: CAIPLAGGAQHSYNEQFF.

This clonotype was counted many times. J is TRBJ1-2 and V is TRBV2; 11 bases are shared with TRBD1. The CDR3 length is 12 residues. V shed 9 bases and J 6 bases; nucleotides not matched to a gene: 3. Germline CDR1 SNHLY, CDR2 FYNNEI. In DNA form, the CDR3 reads TGTGCCAGACCGGGACAGGGGGATGGCTACACCTTC. Translated: CARPGQGDGYTF. Drawing the rest from reference TRBV2 and TRBJ1-2, the complete variable domain is EPEVTQTPSHQVTQMGQEVILRCVPISNHLYFYWYRQILGQKVEFLVSFYNNEISEKSEIFDDQFSVERPDGSNFTLKIRSTKLEDSAMYFCARPGQGDGYTFGSGTRLTVV.

This clonotype was observed many times. The rearrangement links TRBV27 to TRBJ2-7; D is possibly TRBD1 (7 bases). Germline lookup yields CDR1 MNHEY and CDR2 SMNVEV (reference sequence). There are 14 residues in the CDR3. Trimming pared 4 bases from V and 2 bases from J, leaving 12 bases between. CDR3 DNA sequence: TGTGCCAGCAGTTGGAGGGGGCCTCCCTACGAGCAGTACTTC. Translation: CASSWRGPPYEQYF.

This clonotype was detected many times. The chain couples TRBV7-9 to TRBJ1-5; 8 bases match TRBD1. The CDR3 loop spans 18 amino acids. The trim removed 4 bases at V and 1 base at J, leaving 12 bases unmatched. CDR1 and CDR2 (germline): SEHNR, FQNEAQ (reference sequence). The CDR3 sequence: CASSSVPRGQRSNQPQHF. The CDR3 DNA is TGTGCCAGCAGCTCTGTCCCCAGGGGGCAACGGAGCAATCAGCCCCAGCATTTT. The full variable domain, rest sourced from reference TRBV7-9 and TRBJ1-5, is DTGVSQNPRHKITKRGQNVTFRCDPISEHNRLYWYRQTLGQGPEFLTYFQNEAQLEKSRLLSDRFSAERPKGSFSTLEIQRTEQGDSAMYLCASSSVPRGQRSNQPQHFGDGTRLSIL.

The V and J genes are TRBV7-3 and TRBJ1-2; tentative D call: TRBD1 (5 bases). This CDR3 region has 14 residues. The V gene lost 5 bases and the J gene lost 5 bases, with 15 bases spanning the gap. Germline loops: CDR1 SGHTA, CDR2 FQGTGA. The CDR3: CASSPLPGGYGYTF. Written as DNA, the CDR3 is TGTGCCAGCAGCCCCTTACCGGGGGGGTATGGCTACACCTTC.